These 11 T cell receptor beta chains share one sample of origin, sequenced in a study of shared clonotypes between healthy human individuals. Sequencing used immunoSEQ multiplex PCR; TCRdb keeps in-frame clones, though not all of them. The sample carries around 2,000,000 clones, less than 95% recorded once. Positive CCR7 selection of CD45RO-negative cells yielded the naive CD8 cells, and terminally differentiated effector memory CD45RA+ cells were excluded. Sequencing used naive CD8+ T cells sorted from blood. All receptors come from a man between 18 and 35 years old in good health.

This chain connects TRBV28 to TRBJ2-3; TRBD1 agrees at 9 bases. V trimming: 5 bases; J trimming: 2 bases; junction bases outside the gene matches: 2. Germline V lookup: CDR1 MDHEN, CDR2 SYDVKM. This CDR3 has 14 amino acids. The CDR3 nucleotides read TGTGCCAGCAGTACAGGGGGCCCCACAGATACGCAGTATTTT. Its protein is CASSTGGPTDTQYF. Looking up the rest from reference TRBV28 and TRBJ2-3 gives the full variable domain: DVKVTQSSRYLVKRTGEKVFLECVQDMDHENMFWYRQDPGLGLRLIYFSYDVKMKEKGDIPEGYSVSREKKERFSLILESASTNQTSMYLCASSTGGPTDTQYFGPGTRLTVL.

The chain employs TRBV28 and TRBJ1-1; D is possibly TRBD1 (6 bases). The V gene's germline CDR1 is MDHEN and CDR2 SYDVKM. V lost 3 bases to trimming and J lost 1 base, with 12 bases between them. The CDR3 is made up of 15 amino acids. The CDR3: CASSFGGRENTEAFF. The CDR3 DNA reads TGTGCCAGCAGTTTTGGGGGCCGAGAGAACACTGAAGCTTTCTTT. Drawing the rest from reference TRBV28 and TRBJ1-1, the complete variable domain is DVKVTQSSRYLVKRTGEKVFLECVQDMDHENMFWYRQDPGLGLRLIYFSYDVKMKEKGDIPEGYSVSREKKERFSLILESASTNQTSMYLCASSFGGRENTEAFFGQGTRLTVV.

A single count supports this clone. This chain connects TRBV27 to TRBJ2-5; D perhaps matches TRBD2 (5 bases). V lost 6 bases and J 2 bases, leaving 10 bases between the germline ends. CDR3 length: 13 residues. The germline CDR1 and CDR2 sequences are MNHEY and SMNVEV (reference sequence). The CDR3 bases are TGTGCCAGCAGCCCGGACTCGCAAGAGACCCAGTACTTC. This sequence encodes CASSPDSQETQYF.

The CDR3 spells CASSLELAGIIETQYF. CDR3 coding DNA: TGTGCCAGCAGCCTGGAACTAGCGGGTATAATAGAGACCCAGTACTTC. The V gene is TRBV5-6, the J gene TRBJ2-5, with 9 bases that match TRBD2. The CDR3 has 16 residues. Germline CDR1 and CDR2: SGHDT and YYEEEE. Trimming cost V 4 bases and J 4 bases; bases outside gene matches: 11.

This chain connects TRBV5-1 to TRBJ1-1; D call uncertain. Germline CDR1 and CDR2: SGHRS and YFSETQ. Trimming stripped 0 bases from V and 4 bases from J, with 19 bases between. The CDR3 length is 17 residues. The CDR3 region has the DNA TGCGCCAGCAGCTTGGCCGGTATGGCAGCCTCGGGCACTGAAGCTTTCTTT. It is translated as CASSLAGMAASGTEAFF.

The V call is TRBV10-3, the J call TRBJ2-2, with no clear D. There are 14 residues in the CDR3. Trimming removed 10 bases from V and 4 bases from J, with 16 bases in between. Looked up from germline, CDR1 is ENHRY and CDR2 is SYGVKD. The CDR3 DNA is TGTGCCACCAACGAGCCGTGGGGCACCGGGGAGCTGTTTTTT. The encoded protein is CATNEPWGTGELFF.

Many counts were recorded for this clone. The chain uses TRBV4-3 and TRBJ2-7; D remains unclear. In germline, CDR1 is LGHNA, CDR2 YSLEER. Trimming cost V 1 base and J 3 bases, with 13 bases left between them. The length of the CDR3 is 15 residues. The CDR3 loop is CASSQATGWDYEQYF. The CDR3 DNA is TGCGCCAGCAGCCAAGCCACGGGCTGGGACTACGAGCAGTACTTC.

As regards this clone: The sample carries other DNA sequences with the same CDR3. This sequence joins TRBV6-5 and TRBJ1-1; D gene uncertain. This CDR3 has 13 residues. Trimming shortened V by 0 bases and J by 0 bases, and 2 bases separated the two germline ends. Germline V gene lookup returns CDR1 MNHEY and CDR2 SVGAGI. The CDR3 DNA reads TGTGCCAGCAGTTACTCGTTGAACACTGAAGCTTTCTTT. Translated: CASSYSLNTEAFF.

The J gene is TRBJ2-7, the V gene TRBV7-3; D not certain. The CDR3 totals 13 residues. CDR1 and CDR2 (germline): SGHTA, FQGTGA. Trimming pared 5 bases from V and 1 base from J, leaving 9 bases between. This CDR3 is CASSPDGSYEQYF. CDR3 nucleotides: TGTGCCAGCAGCCCAGACGGATCCTACGAGCAGTACTTC.

V and J are TRBV19 and TRBJ1-1; D is perhaps TRBD1 (5 bases). The V end was cut by 1 base, the J end by 11 bases, with 8 bases between. Germline CDR1 reads LNHDA; CDR2 reads SQIVND (reference sequence). This CDR3 has 11 amino acids. This CDR3 is CASSIGRAAFF. The CDR3 nucleotides are TGTGCCAGTAGTATAGGCAGGGCGGCTTTCTTT.

The chain uses TRBV10-1 and TRBJ1-5; TRBD1 might be the D (6 bases). CDR3 length: 15 residues. Germline V gene sequence: CDR1 WNHNN, CDR2 SYGVQD (reference sequence). Trimming took 7 bases from V and 0 from J, leaving 13 bases between them. This CDR3 is CASTGDTHSNQPQHF. CDR3 nucleotides: TGCGCCAGCACCGGGGACACTCATAGCAATCAGCCCCAGCATTTT.